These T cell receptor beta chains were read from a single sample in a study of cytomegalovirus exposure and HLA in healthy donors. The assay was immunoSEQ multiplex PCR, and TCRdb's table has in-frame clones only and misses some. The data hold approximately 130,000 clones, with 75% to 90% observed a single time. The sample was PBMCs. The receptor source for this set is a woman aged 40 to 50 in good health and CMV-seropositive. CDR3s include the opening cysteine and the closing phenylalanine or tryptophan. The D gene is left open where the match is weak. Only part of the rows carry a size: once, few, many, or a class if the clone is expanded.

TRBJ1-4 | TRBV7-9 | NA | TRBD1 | TGTGCCAGCAGCCTCCGACAGGGAACTAATGAAAAACTGTTTTTT | CASSLRQGTNEKLFF
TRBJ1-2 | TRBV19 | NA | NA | TGTGCCAGTAGACCTCCGGGACAACCTATCTCCCTTAACTATGGCTACACCTTC | CASRPPGQPISLNYGYTF
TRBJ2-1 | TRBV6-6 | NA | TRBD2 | TGTGCCAGCAGTTACCCGGGAGGAGGGAATGAGCAGTTCTTC | CASSYPGGGNEQFF
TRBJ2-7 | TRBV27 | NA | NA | TGTGCCAGCAGTTTCTGGGGAGGCGAGCAGTACTTC | CASSFWGGEQYF
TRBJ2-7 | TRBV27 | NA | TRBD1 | TGTGCCAGCAGTTGGGGACAGGGGGCCTACGAGCAGTACTTC | CASSWGQGAYEQYF
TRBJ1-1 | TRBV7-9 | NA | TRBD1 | TGTGCCAGCAGCCTCGGGACAGCTAAGAACACTGAAGCTTTCTTT | CASSLGTAKNTEAFF
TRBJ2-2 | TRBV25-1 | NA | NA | TGTGCCAGCAACGGGCAGGGCTTCACCGGGGAGCTGTTTTTT | CASNGQGFTGELFF
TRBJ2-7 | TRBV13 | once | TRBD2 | TGTGCCAGCAGCCCCGGCGAACTAGCGGGAGGGCCTCGCGAGCAGTACTTC | CASSPGELAGGPREQYF
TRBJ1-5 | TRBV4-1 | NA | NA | TGCGCCAGCAGCCAAGGGGGTTCGACAGCTTATCAGCCCCAGCATTTT | CASSQGGSTAYQPQHF
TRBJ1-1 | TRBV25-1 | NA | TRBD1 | TGTGCCAGCACCTCATATGGGGACAGGGCTTCAGTAGCTTTCTTT | CASTSYGDRASVAFF
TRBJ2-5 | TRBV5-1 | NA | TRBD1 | TGCGCCAGCAGCTTCTCAGGGGGCGGGGAGACCCAGTACTTC | CASSFSGGGETQYF
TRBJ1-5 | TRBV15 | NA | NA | TGTGCCACCACGGAGGGCCTAAGCAATCAGCCCCAGCATTTT | CATTEGLSNQPQHF
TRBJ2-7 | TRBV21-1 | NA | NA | TGTGCCAGCAGCAAAGCAGCTAGCGGAGGTTACGAGCAGTACTTC | CASSKAASGGYEQYF
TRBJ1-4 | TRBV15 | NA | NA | TGTGCCACCAGCAGAGGAATCCCGGGACAAGGATCAACTAATGAAAAACTGTTTTTT | CATSRGIPGQGSTNEKLFF
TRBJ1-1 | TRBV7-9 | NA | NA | TGTGCCAGCAGTTTAATTTCAGGTAGGATCGCTGAAGCTTTCTTT | CASSLISGRIAEAFF
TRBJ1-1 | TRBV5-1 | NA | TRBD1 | TGCGCCAGCAGCGTACAGGGGGAGACTGAAGCTTTCTTT | CASSVQGETEAFF
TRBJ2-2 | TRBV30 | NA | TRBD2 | TGTGCCTGGAGCCTCCCGGGACTAGCGGCCCCCACCGGGGAGCTGTTTTTT | CAWSLPGLAAPTGELFF
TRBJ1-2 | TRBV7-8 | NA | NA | TGTGCCAGCAGCAAGGGGGAGTTGAACTATGGCTACACCTTC | CASSKGELNYGYTF
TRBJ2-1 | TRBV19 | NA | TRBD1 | TGTGCCAGTAGTACGGGACAGGGCAGAGTAAGTGAGCAGTTCTTC | CASSTGQGRVSEQFF
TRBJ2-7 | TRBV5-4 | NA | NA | TGTGCCAGCAGCTTGGGAGCCCAATACGAGCAGTACTTC | CASSLGAQYEQYF
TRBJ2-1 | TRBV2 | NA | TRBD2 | TGTGCCAAAACTAGCGGGAGGGTGCAGTTCTTC | CAKTSGRVQFF
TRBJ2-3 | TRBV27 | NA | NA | TGTGCCAGCAGTTTATGGCTGCCAGATACGCAGTATTTT | CASSLWLPDTQYF
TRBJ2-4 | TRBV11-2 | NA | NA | TGTGCCAGCAGCTTAGGTCCCAGTTTGGAGAAAAACATTCAGTACTTC | CASSLGPSLEKNIQYF
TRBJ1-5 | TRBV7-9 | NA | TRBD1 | TGTGCCAGCAGCTTAGCGGGGACAGAGAATCAGCCCCAGCATTTT | CASSLAGTENQPQHF
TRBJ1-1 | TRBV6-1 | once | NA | TGTGCCAGCAGTGGGCAGATGAACACTGAAGCTTTCTTT | CASSGQMNTEAFF
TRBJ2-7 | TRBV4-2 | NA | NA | TGTGCCAGCAAACAGGGGGGGGAATACTACGAGCAGTACTTC | CASKQGGEYYEQYF
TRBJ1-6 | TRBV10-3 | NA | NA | TGTGCCATCAGTGACGGGGTAGGGTCACCCCTCCACTTT | CAISDGVGSPLHF
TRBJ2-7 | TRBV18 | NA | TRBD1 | TGTGCCAGCTCACCAGGGACAGATTCCTACGAGCAGTACTTC | CASSPGTDSYEQYF
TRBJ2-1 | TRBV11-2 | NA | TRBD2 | TGTGCCAGCAGCCTACTAGCGGGACAATCCCCGAACAATGAGCAGTTCTTC | CASSLLAGQSPNNEQFF
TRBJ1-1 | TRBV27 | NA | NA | TGTGCCAGCAGATCGGGACAGAACACTGAAGCTTTCTTT | CASRSGQNTEAFF
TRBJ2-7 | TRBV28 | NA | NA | TGTGCCAGCAGTTCTCCCTCCGGGACAAGGATCTACGAGCAGTACTTC | CASSSPSGTRIYEQYF
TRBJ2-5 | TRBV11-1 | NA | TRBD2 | TGTGCCAGCAGCCGTAGCGGGAGTACTGGGGAGACCCAGTACTTC | CASSRSGSTGETQYF
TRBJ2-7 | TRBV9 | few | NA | TGTGCCAGCAGCTCTAGGGGCTACGAGCAGTACTTC | CASSSRGYEQYF
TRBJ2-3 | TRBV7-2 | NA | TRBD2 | TGTGCCAGCAGCTTGGGGCAGCGGGGGAACACAGATACGCAGTATTTT | CASSLGQRGNTDTQYF
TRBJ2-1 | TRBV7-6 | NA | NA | TGTGCCAGCAGCTTAGCTATTATGGGCAGTTATACACAGCAGTTCTTC | CASSLAIMGSYTQQFF
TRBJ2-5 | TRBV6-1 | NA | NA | TGTGCCAGCAGTGTTGGGCCTAAAAGCGGGACCCAGTACTTC | CASSVGPKSGTQYF
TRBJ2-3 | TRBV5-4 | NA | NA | TGTGCCAGCAGACCGACTATTAGCACAGATACGCAGTATTTT | CASRPTISTDTQYF
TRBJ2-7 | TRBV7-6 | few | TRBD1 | TGTGCCAGCAGCTTGGGTTACAGGGGTTTGCGGGAGCAGTACTTC | CASSLGYRGLREQYF
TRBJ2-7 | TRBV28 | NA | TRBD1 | TGTGCCAGCAGCTCCCCACAGGGGGCCTACGAGCAGTACTTC | CASSSPQGAYEQYF
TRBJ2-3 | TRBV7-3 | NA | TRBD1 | TGTGCCAGCAGCTTAAACCCTAGCAGGGGGCTCGAAGGTACGCAGTATTTT | CASSLNPSRGLEGTQYF
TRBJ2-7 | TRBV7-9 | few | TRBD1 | TGTGCCAGCAGCCGGACAGGGGGCCCCTACGAGCAGTACTTC | CASSRTGGPYEQYF
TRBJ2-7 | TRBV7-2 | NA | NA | TGTGCCAGCAGCCGTGAGAGGGTTGGCGAGCAGTACTTC | CASSRERVGEQYF
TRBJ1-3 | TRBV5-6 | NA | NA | TGTGCCAGCAGCTTGTCAGGTCACATGCTCTCTGGAAACACCATATATTTT | CASSLSGHMLSGNTIYF
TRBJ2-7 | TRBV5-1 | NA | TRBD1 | TGCGCCAGCAGCGCGGGACAGGGCCCCTACGAGCAGTACTTC | CASSAGQGPYEQYF
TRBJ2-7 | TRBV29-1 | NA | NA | TGCAGCGTTGCAGGGACACCTTGCGAGCAGTACTTC | CSVAGTPCEQYF
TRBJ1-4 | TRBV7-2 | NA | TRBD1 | TGTGCCAGCAGCCCGGACAGGGGCGGTGAAAAACTGTTTTTT | CASSPDRGGEKLFF
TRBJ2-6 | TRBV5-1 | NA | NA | TGCGCCAGCAGCTTGTTATCGGGGGCCAACGTCCTGACTTTC | CASSLLSGANVLTF
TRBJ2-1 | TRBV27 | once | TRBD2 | TGTGCCAGCAGTTTGACTAGCCTTCCCTACAATGAGCAGTTCTTC | CASSLTSLPYNEQFF
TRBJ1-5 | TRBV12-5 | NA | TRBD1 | TGTGCTAGTGGTTTGGTGACAGGGGTTGGCCTCTATAGCAATCAGCCCCAGCATTTT | CASGLVTGVGLYSNQPQHF
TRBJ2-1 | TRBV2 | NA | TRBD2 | TGTGCCAGCGGGCGGGAGAGCTCCTATAATGAGCAGTTCTTC | CASGRESSYNEQFF
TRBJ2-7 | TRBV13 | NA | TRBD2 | TGTGCCAGCAGCCGCCCGGGAGGGGCAGGGGACCCCTACGAGCAGTACTTC | CASSRPGGAGDPYEQYF
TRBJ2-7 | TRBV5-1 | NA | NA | TGCGCCAGCAGCTTTTCAGGGGAGTTAACCTACGAGCAGTACTTC | CASSFSGELTYEQYF
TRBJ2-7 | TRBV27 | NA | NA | TGTGCCAGCAGTACTCTGCCAAGCCACGAGCAGTACTTC | CASSTLPSHEQYF
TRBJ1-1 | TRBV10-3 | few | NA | TGTGCCATCAGTGAGTCCGGGATCATGAACACTGAAGCTTTCTTT | CAISESGIMNTEAFF
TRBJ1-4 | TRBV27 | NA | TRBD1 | TGTGCCAGCAGTTTATCCGGACAGGGAGCCCCTAATGAAAAACTGTTTTTT | CASSLSGQGAPNEKLFF
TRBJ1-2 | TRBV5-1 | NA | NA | TGCGCCAGCAGCTTCAACAGGGAGAAGGACTATGGCTACACCTTC | CASSFNREKDYGYTF
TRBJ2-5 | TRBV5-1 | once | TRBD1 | TGCGCCAGCAGCAAATCCGACAGGGTGGAGACCCAGTACTTC | CASSKSDRVETQYF
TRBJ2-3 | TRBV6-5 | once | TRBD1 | TGTGCCAGCAGAACGGGACAGGGTACAGATACGCAGTATTTT | CASRTGQGTDTQYF
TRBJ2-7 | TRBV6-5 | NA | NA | TGTGCCAGCAGTTCCCACTACGAGCAGTACTTC | CASSSHYEQYF